The rows below give T cell receptor beta chains drawn from one sample of a study of spatial heterogeneity in lung cancer. Each CDR3 protein is one row after TCRdb ran MiXCR on the 5' RACE reads. The sample holds 25,000 to 35,000 distinct CDR3 sequences, more than 9% seen once. The sample here was PBMCs, taken at follow-up. The origin of the receptors is a female donor with early-stage non-small cell lung cancer. CDR3s include the opening cysteine and the closing phenylalanine or tryptophan. The D gene is left open where the match is weak. Clone size is shown for a subset of rows, as once, few, many or a class of expanded clone.

V,D,J,size,DNA,CDR3
TRBV2,NA,TRBJ1-1,many,TGTGCCAGCAGTGCCGGAGACGCTTCCCTGAACACTGAAGCTTTCTTT,CASSAGDASLNTEAFF
TRBV9,TRBD2,TRBJ2-1,NA,TGTGCCAGCAGCGTCCCCTCTGCGGGGGGTTACAATGAGCAGTTCTTC,CASSVPSAGGYNEQFF
TRBV7-4,NA,TRBJ2-1,few,TGTGCCAGCGAGGGGGGGGGCCCCTACAATGAGCAGTTCTTC,CASEGGGPYNEQFF
TRBV18,TRBD2,TRBJ2-3,NA,TGTGCCAGCTCACCACCGCTTAGCGGGGGGGCAGATACGCAGTATTTT,CASSPPLSGGADTQYF
TRBV28,TRBD1,TRBJ2-7,NA,TGTGCCAGCAGTTCGGGACAGGGGGCGAGCGAGCAGTACTTC,CASSSGQGASEQYF
TRBV7-8,NA,TRBJ1-1,few,TGTGCCAGCAGCCAAGCGGAGGGATTCACTGAAGCTTTCTTT,CASSQAEGFTEAFF
TRBV20-1,TRBD2,TRBJ2-7,NA,TGCAGTGCTAGATCCGGACTAGCCTACGAGCAGTACTTC,CSARSGLAYEQYF
TRBV29-1,TRBD2,TRBJ2-1,few,TGCAGCGTTGAAGATCCGTTGTCCGAGCGGGGAACGTACAATGAGCAGTTCTTC,CSVEDPLSERGTYNEQFF
TRBV29-1,NA,TRBJ1-3,many,TGCAGCGTTGGGGACTCTGGAAACACCATATATTTT,CSVGDSGNTIYF
TRBV5-6,NA,TRBJ2-7,many,TGTGCCAGCAGCTTGGTGGCTTTAGCTTTTACGCCCTACGAGCAGTACTTC,CASSLVALAFTPYEQYF
TRBV12-3/TRBV12-4,NA,TRBJ1-6,many,TGTGCCAGCAGGCTCTCGACGAGCTCCTATAATTCACCCCTCCACTTT,CASRLSTSSYNSPLHF
TRBV20-1,NA,TRBJ2-2,many,TGCAGTGCTCACCTAACAGGGCCTTCGAACACCGGGGAGCTGTTTTTT,CSAHLTGPSNTGELFF
TRBV4-2,TRBD2,TRBJ2-7,many,TGTGCCAGCAGCCAAGGCCTAGCGGGGTTGTACGAGCAGTACTTC,CASSQGLAGLYEQYF
TRBV7-9,TRBD2,TRBJ2-5,many,TGTGCCAGCAGCCGTCGAGCGGGGGGGCAAGAGACCCAGTACTTC,CASSRRAGGQETQYF
TRBV10-3,NA,TRBJ2-3,few,TGTGCCATCAGGACGGGACTTTCCACAGATACGCAGTATTTT,CAIRTGLSTDTQYF
TRBV7-9,NA,TRBJ1-6,once,TGTGCCGGCAGCTTAGAGGGAAGTCATAATTCACCCCTCCACTTT,CAGSLEGSHNSPLHF
TRBV2,TRBD1,TRBJ2-5,NA,TGTGCCTCCGACCGGGACAGCCCAGAGACCCAGTACTTC,CASDRDSPETQYF
TRBV3-1,TRBD2,TRBJ2-2,many,TGTGCCAGCAGCCAAGTTCTAGCGGACCCCACCGGGGAGCTGTTTTTT,CASSQVLADPTGELFF
TRBV28,NA,TRBJ2-7,NA,TGTGCCAGCAGTGCATGGTACGAGCAGTACTTC,CASSAWYEQYF
TRBV5-5,TRBD2,TRBJ2-3,few,TGTGCCAGCAGCTTGGTGGGGAAGACTAGCGGGAGCCTAAGCACAGATACGCAGTATTTT,CASSLVGKTSGSLSTDTQYF
TRBV7-2,NA,TRBJ2-7,few,TGTGCCAGCAGCCGGGGACGGTCCTACGAGCAGTACTTC,CASSRGRSYEQYF
TRBV28,NA,TRBJ1-5,few,TGTGCCAGCAGTTCCCGGGGCCTCGGGAACCAGCCCCAGCATTTT,CASSSRGLGNQPQHF
TRBV7-2,TRBD1,TRBJ2-5,NA,TGTGCCAGCAGCTTGAGGGGGCGCGTAAAAGAGACCCAGTACTTC,CASSLRGRVKETQYF
TRBV5-1,TRBD1,TRBJ1-5,many,TGCGCCAGCAGCTTGGCTGGACAGGGACGCGATCAGCCCCAGCATTTT,CASSLAGQGRDQPQHF
TRBV5-1,NA,TRBJ1-3,many,TGCGCCAGCAGCTTGGAAGCAGGGAGGACTGGAAACACCATATATTTT,CASSLEAGRTGNTIYF
TRBV20-1,NA,TRBJ2-7,few,TGCAGTGCTAGAGCCTTATCGGAGAGCTCCTACGAGCAGTACTTC,CSARALSESSYEQYF
TRBV10-2,NA,TRBJ1-2,few,TGCGCCACCAGAGACGCCCCGCCTGGCTACACCTTC,CATRDAPPGYTF
TRBV27,NA,TRBJ2-7,many,TGTGCCAGCAGTTTACGGCTCGGGCAGGCCTACGAGCAGTACTTC,CASSLRLGQAYEQYF
TRBV5-1,TRBD1,TRBJ2-7,NA,TGCGCCAGCAGCTCAGACAGGGCCGCTCGCGAGCAGTACTTC,CASSSDRAAREQYF
TRBV29-1,NA,TRBJ2-1,many,TGCAGCGTCCACCCCCTTACGGCGGCCGTTGAGCAGTTCTTC,CSVHPLTAAVEQFF
TRBV7-3,NA,TRBJ2-3,many,TGTGCCAGCAGCGTGAACAGGGAAGATACGCAGTATTTT,CASSVNREDTQYF
TRBV5-1,NA,TRBJ2-5,many,TGCGCCAGCAGCTTGGCCTGGGGGCTCGAGACCCAGTACTTC,CASSLAWGLETQYF
TRBV19,NA,TRBJ2-7,NA,TGTGCCAGCGATGGACGGGGGACTGGCGGGGATTACGAGCAGTACTTC,CASDGRGTGGDYEQYF
TRBV29-1,NA,TRBJ2-7,few,TGCAGCGTTGAAGATATGGGTTACGAGCAGTACTTC,CSVEDMGYEQYF
TRBV7-9,NA,TRBJ2-3,NA,TGTGCCAGCAGCTTAGGTGGGACTAGCACAGATACGCAGTATTTT,CASSLGGTSTDTQYF
TRBV4-3,TRBD2,TRBJ2-1,many,TGCGCCAGCAGCCTGGGCCGCGGGGGGGCTCAGGATGAGCAGTTCTTC,CASSLGRGGAQDEQFF
TRBV29-1,NA,TRBJ1-5,many,TGCAGCGTAGAGCCGGGACAAGAGAATAGCAATCAGCCCCAGCATTTT,CSVEPGQENSNQPQHF
TRBV7-9,NA,TRBJ1-2,many,TGTGCCAGCAGCTTAGGGACAGTAGGCGATGGCTACACCTTC,CASSLGTVGDGYTF
TRBV28,NA,TRBJ2-2,NA,TGTGCCAGCAGTAAAGGGGTTCAGGGCACCGGGGAGCTGTTTTTT,CASSKGVQGTGELFF
TRBV18,NA,TRBJ2-7,NA,TGTGCCAGCGACGAAGCCGGTTTTAGGTACGAGCAGTACTTC,CASDEAGFRYEQYF
TRBV7-9,NA,TRBJ2-1,many,TGTGCCAGCAGTATCCTCGATGAGCAGTTCTTC,CASSILDEQFF
TRBV20-1,NA,TRBJ2-1,many,TGCAGTGCTAGGGGGACTGTGGAATACAATGAGCAGTTCTTC,CSARGTVEYNEQFF
TRBV29-1,NA,TRBJ1-1,many,TGCAGCGTTGGTCAGGGGAACACTGAAGCTTTCTTT,CSVGQGNTEAFF
TRBV5-1,TRBD2,TRBJ2-5,few,TGCGCCAGCAGCCGGTGGGGAGCGGGGGGGCCGGAGACCCAGTACTTC,CASSRWGAGGPETQYF
TRBV9,TRBD2,TRBJ2-1,few,TGTGCCAGCAGCGGAACTAGCGGGGGGCGCGGTGAGCAGTTCTTC,CASSGTSGGRGEQFF
TRBV28,TRBD1,TRBJ1-1,few,TGTGCCAGCAGTTTTGTGGACAGGCTGAACACTGAAGCTTTCTTT,CASSFVDRLNTEAFF
TRBV5-1,TRBD2,TRBJ2-3,few,TGCGCCAGCAGCTCGACTAGCGGGGGGGCTAAAGATACGCAGTATTTT,CASSSTSGGAKDTQYF
TRBV24-1,NA,TRBJ2-6,few,TGTGCCACCAGTGATTTATGGACGGAACTTTACTCTGGGGCCAACGTCCTGACTTTC,CATSDLWTELYSGANVLTF
TRBV28,NA,TRBJ2-1,few,TGTGCCAGCAGTGCTCGGACTACCGGAGGGAATGAGCAGTTCTTC,CASSARTTGGNEQFF